This entry describes one T cell receptor (beta chain). Mismatch with germline at one junction end may stem from a read error. Germline CDR1 is SGHTA and CDR2 is FQGTGA. CDR3 length: 13 amino acids. The source of the sample is a study of blood T cell repertoires in COVID-19. Across the study: Acute-phase and convalescent COVID-19 samples originated in the United States, Italy and Spain. Sample material is recorded as cDNA or gDNA derived from T cells, B-cell-depleted T cells, or PBMCs.

How the authors handled the data: Estimated nucleated cell counts came from reference gene primer amplification. The data were produced by immunoSEQ multiplex PCR, yet TCRdb's version contains in-frame clones alone and is incomplete. V and J calls and clone size are copied from that table; D and trimming were computed from the DNA. The sample holds a few hundred thousand clones, approximately 81% seen once. Sample: peripheral blood. This TCR derives from a woman aged 18-29 years with acute or convalescent COVID-19. The V and J genes are TRBV7-3 and TRBJ2-1; D uncertain. CDR3 DNA: TGTGCCAGCAGCTTAACGATGAGAAGTGATGTGGTCTTC. It encodes CASSLTMRSDVVF.